Listed below are T cell receptor beta chains from one sample, sequenced in a study of somatic mutations in cytotoxic T cells in rheumatoid arthritis. Assay: immunoSEQ multiplex PCR; the TCRdb copy retains only in-frame clones and omits some. The table has approximately 23,000 clones, about 77% seen once. The specimen sequenced was CD8+ T cells sorted from blood. The receptor source for this set is an adult with rheumatoid arthritis. Both conserved end residues are trimmed from each CDR3. The order of the fields is CDR3 length, V gene, CDR3 protein.

len: 14
v_gene: TRBV10-2
CDR3aa: ASSEPTSGKNTEAF

len: 10
v_gene: TRBV14
CDR3aa: ASSQGTHSVD

len: 13
v_gene: TRBV4-3
CDR3aa: ASSQALTGGGEAF

len: 14
v_gene: TRBV7-8
CDR3aa: ASSHSGGANTGELF

len: 11
v_gene: TRBV7-9
CDR3aa: ASSQESADTQY

len: 12
v_gene: TRBV9
CDR3aa: ASSVGQANTEAF

len: 11
v_gene: TRBV29-1
CDR3aa: SVELNPSYGYT

len: 8
v_gene: TRBV12-5
CDR3aa: ASGYYEQY

len: 15
v_gene: TRBV5-1
CDR3aa: ASSLELSGSGQETQY

len: 13
v_gene: TRBV14
CDR3aa: ASSQDHRGNGELF

len: 9
v_gene: TRBV7-3
CDR3aa: ASSLTGELF

len: 13
v_gene: TRBV11-2
CDR3aa: ASSLRYLSGNTIY

len: 15
v_gene: TRBV7-9
CDR3aa: ASSLDSGRAPNQPQH

len: 13
v_gene: TRBV4-2
CDR3aa: ASSQDTSGAIPQY

len: 13
v_gene: TRBV11-2
CDR3aa: ASRLSGALDTEAF

len: 11
v_gene: TRBV4-1
CDR3aa: ASSQDSNYGYT

len: 11
v_gene: TRBV4-1
CDR3aa: ASSKLVGGTQY

len: 12
v_gene: TRBV7-9
CDR3aa: ASSLWTDDLEQY

len: 10
v_gene: TRBV7-9
CDR3aa: ASIATTGELF

len: 10
v_gene: TRBV13
CDR3aa: ASSLVLGEQF

len: 13
v_gene: TRBV7-9
CDR3aa: ASSFGTSGTVEQF